This is a list of T cell receptor beta chains from one sample in a study of CD8 T cells in ankylosing spondylitis. TCRdb redid the calling of the 5' RACE reads with MiXCR, one entry per CDR3 protein. This repertoire shows around 130,000 distinct CDR3 sequences, approximately 15% found once; its top ten account for 3%. The sample consisted of blood, either unsorted or a sorted T cell fraction (not recorded which). The receptors were sampled from a female donor with ankylosing spondylitis or in good health (not recorded which). CDR3s include the opening cysteine and the closing phenylalanine or tryptophan. D genes are given only for firm matches. Expanded clones are given a class, and other clones once, few, many or no size at all.

clone size,D gene,J gene,V gene,CDR3 protein,CDR3 DNA
many,TRBD1,TRBJ1-5,TRBV12-3/TRBV12-4,CASKGTDYQPQHF,TGTGCCAGCAAGGGGACAGATTATCAGCCCCAGCATTTT
-,TRBD1,TRBJ1-6,TRBV5-1,CASSTGTGGVSLDSPLHF,TGCGCCAGCAGCACCGGGACAGGGGGCGTTTCTTTGGATTCACCCCTCCACTTT
-,-,TRBJ1-2,TRBV12-3/TRBV12-4,CASRKGRTYGYTF,TGTGCCAGCAGGAAGGGACGGACCTATGGCTACACCTTC
-,-,TRBJ2-7,TRBV7-8,CASSLATPRSSLSYEQYF,TGTGCCAGCAGCTTAGCCACTCCCAGGTCCTCTCTCTCCTACGAGCAGTACTTC
few,-,TRBJ2-6,TRBV27,CATGRLSSGANVLTF,TGTGCCACCGGACGGCTAAGCTCTGGGGCCAACGTCCTGACTTTC
few,-,TRBJ2-2,TRBV12-3/TRBV12-4,CASRSSLGITGELFF,TGTGCCAGCAGGAGTAGCCTAGGTATCACCGGGGAGCTGTTTTTT
many,-,TRBJ2-7,TRBV12-3/TRBV12-4,CASSPGLYEQYF,TGTGCCAGCAGTCCCGGCCTCTACGAGCAGTACTTC
few,-,TRBJ2-6,TRBV12-3/TRBV12-4,CASSFNIISGANVLTF,TGTGCCAGCAGTTTTAACATCATCTCTGGGGCCAACGTCCTGACTTTC
-,-,TRBJ2-5,TRBV29-1,CSVDRVQETQYF,TGCAGCGTTGACAGGGTCCAAGAGACCCAGTACTTC
-,TRBD2,TRBJ2-1,TRBV5-1,CASSLTPGLAGEYNEQFF,TGCGCCAGCAGCCTCACTCCGGGACTAGCGGGGGAGTACAATGAGCAGTTCTTC
few,TRBD2,TRBJ2-7,TRBV19,CASSPRDSGFYEQYF,TGTGCCAGTAGTCCGCGAGATAGCGGGTTCTACGAGCAGTACTTC
many,TRBD1,TRBJ1-2,TRBV6-5,CASSYGEPGQGYGYTF,TGTGCCAGCAGTTACGGGGAACCGGGACAGGGGTATGGCTACACCTTC
-,TRBD2,TRBJ2-1,TRBV6-1,CAARARGSSYNEQFF,TGTGCCGCCAGGGCGCGGGGGAGCTCCTACAATGAGCAGTTCTTC
many,TRBD2,TRBJ2-2,TRBV6-4,CASSVEAGETGELFF,TGTGCCAGCAGTGTAGAAGCGGGAGAAACCGGGGAGCTGTTTTTT
many,-,TRBJ2-1,TRBV20-1,CSAFVGNNNEQFF,TGCAGTGCCTTTGTGGGGAATAACAATGAGCAGTTCTTC
many,-,TRBJ1-4,TRBV15,CATSREPTQSEKLFF,TGTGCCACCAGCAGAGAACCGACCCAGAGCGAAAAACTGTTTTTT
few,-,TRBJ2-1,TRBV28,CASSLRGEPNEQFF,TGTGCCAGCAGTCTCCGCGGGGAACCGAATGAGCAGTTCTTC
-,-,TRBJ1-5,TRBV20-1,CSGGEGRNQPQHF,TGCAGTGGGGGTGAGGGTCGGAATCAGCCCCAGCATTTT
many,TRBD2,TRBJ2-3,TRBV7-9,CASSSGLVTTDTQYF,TGTGCCAGCAGCAGCGGACTAGTCACCACAGATACGCAGTATTTT
many,-,TRBJ2-1,TRBV7-2,CASSLSDAPYYEQFF,TGTGCCAGCAGCTTGTCGGACGCCCCTTACTATGAGCAGTTCTTC
many,TRBD1,TRBJ2-1,TRBV29-1,CSVPNPGTGDFFNEQFF,TGCAGCGTTCCGAATCCCGGGACAGGGGATTTCTTCAATGAGCAGTTCTTC
few,TRBD1,TRBJ2-1,TRBV12-3/TRBV12-4,CASSFGTGGNEQFF,TGTGCCAGCAGTTTTGGTACAGGGGGGAATGAGCAGTTCTTC
many,TRBD1,TRBJ2-3,TRBV12-3/TRBV12-4,CASSNHPGTGSTDTQYF,TGTGCCAGCAGTAATCATCCGGGGACAGGGTCCACAGATACGCAGTATTTT
many,TRBD1,TRBJ2-7,TRBV6-5,CASSHRDRGSYEQYF,TGTGCCAGCAGTCACCGGGACAGGGGCTCCTACGAGCAGTACTTC
many,-,TRBJ1-5,TRBV29-1,CSDPDIYSNQPQHF,TGCAGCGATCCGGACATTTATAGCAATCAGCCCCAGCATTTT
many,-,TRBJ2-3,TRBV5-1,CASSLTTPLDTQYF,TGCGCCAGCAGCTTGACGACGCCTTTAGATACGCAGTATTTT
-,TRBD1,TRBJ2-7,TRBV2,CASSDWTGSSYEQYF,TGTGCCAGCAGTGATTGGACAGGGAGCTCCTACGAGCAGTACTTC
few,-,TRBJ2-3,TRBV5-1,CASSTGKDTQYF,TGCGCCAGCAGCACCGGTAAAGATACGCAGTATTTT
many,-,TRBJ2-2,TRBV12-3/TRBV12-4,CASSGQNTGELFF,TGTGCCAGCAGTGGACAGAACACCGGGGAGCTGTTTTTT
many,-,TRBJ2-1,TRBV7-3,CASSLTRRGKSSYNEQFF,TGTGCCAGCTCCCTCACGAGGCGGGGCAAAAGTTCCTACAATGAGCAGTTCTTC
-,-,TRBJ1-3,TRBV29-1,CSAGPPAGYTIYF,TGCAGCGCCGGTCCCCCCGCGGGTTACACCATATATTTT
many,TRBD2,TRBJ2-3,TRBV28,CASSSPSGADTQYF,TGTGCCAGCAGTTCTCCTAGCGGGGCAGATACGCAGTATTTT
few,TRBD2,TRBJ2-3,TRBV5-1,CASSASGRATGTDTQYF,TGCGCCAGCAGCGCGAGCGGGAGGGCGACTGGCACAGATACGCAGTATTTT
many,TRBD1,TRBJ2-1,TRBV20-1,CSAHPQGARNEQFF,TGCAGTGCCCATCCACAGGGGGCGAGGAATGAGCAGTTCTTC
-,TRBD2,TRBJ2-1,TRBV5-1,CASRTSGYNEQFF,TGCGCCAGCAGGACTAGCGGATACAATGAGCAGTTCTTC
many,-,TRBJ2-7,TRBV18,CASAPLGSPYEQYF,TGTGCCAGCGCCCCTCTGGGTAGTCCCTACGAGCAGTACTTC
many,-,TRBJ2-2,TRBV29-1,CSGGVTGELFF,TGCAGCGGGGGGGTCACCGGGGAGCTGTTTTTT
few,-,TRBJ1-2,TRBV12-3/TRBV12-4,CASSLPTTGGGLDGYTF,TGTGCCAGCAGTTTACCCACCACAGGCGGGGGGCTGGATGGCTACACCTTC
-,-,TRBJ1-1,TRBV9,CASSVDRANTEAFF,TGTGCCAGCAGCGTAGACAGGGCGAACACTGAAGCTTTCTTT
few,-,TRBJ2-3,TRBV6-2/TRBV6-3,CASGGPPPDTQYF,TGTGCCAGCGGGGGCCCCCCTCCAGATACGCAGTATTTT
few,TRBD2,TRBJ2-3,TRBV5-1,CASSLDGLAEELSTDTQYF,TGCGCCAGCAGCTTGGATGGGCTAGCGGAGGAGCTTAGCACAGATACGCAGTATTTT
-,-,TRBJ1-1,TRBV3-1,CASSQPGHIAEAFF,TGTGCCAGCAGCCAACCGGGACACATCGCTGAAGCTTTCTTT
many,-,TRBJ2-1,TRBV12-3/TRBV12-4,CASSVGGRNEQFF,TGTGCCAGCAGCGTCGGGGGGCGGAATGAGCAGTTCTTC
-,-,TRBJ2-6,TRBV5-6,CASSLLGPSGANALTF,TGTGCCAGCAGCTTGTTGGGCCCATCTGGGGCCAACGCCCTGACTTTC
-,TRBD1,TRBJ2-7,TRBV10-3,CAIRGGRYEQYF,TGTGCCATCAGAGGGGGCCGCTACGAGCAGTACTTC
many,-,TRBJ2-1,TRBV20-1,CSANPLGSSYNEQFF,TGCAGTGCCAACCCACTAGGAAGCTCCTACAATGAGCAGTTCTTC